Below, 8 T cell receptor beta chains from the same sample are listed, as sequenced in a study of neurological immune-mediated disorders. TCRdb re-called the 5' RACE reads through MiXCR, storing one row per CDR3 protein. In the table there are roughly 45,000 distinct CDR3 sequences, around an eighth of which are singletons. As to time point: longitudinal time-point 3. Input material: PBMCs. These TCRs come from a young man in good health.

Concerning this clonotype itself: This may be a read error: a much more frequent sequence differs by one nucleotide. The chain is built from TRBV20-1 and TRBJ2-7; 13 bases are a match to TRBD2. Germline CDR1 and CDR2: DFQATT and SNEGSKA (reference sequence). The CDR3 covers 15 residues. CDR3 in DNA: TGCAGTACTAGACGGGGGACTAGCGGGGATTACGAGCAGTACTTC. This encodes CSTRRGTSGDYEQYF.

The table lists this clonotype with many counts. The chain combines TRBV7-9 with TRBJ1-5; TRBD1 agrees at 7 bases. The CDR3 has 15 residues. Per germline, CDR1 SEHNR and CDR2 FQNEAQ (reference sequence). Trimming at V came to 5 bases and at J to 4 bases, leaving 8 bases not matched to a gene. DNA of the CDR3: TGTGCCAGCAGCCTCGGACAGGTCCGGAATCAGCCCCAGCATTTT. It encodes CASSLGQVRNQPQHF.

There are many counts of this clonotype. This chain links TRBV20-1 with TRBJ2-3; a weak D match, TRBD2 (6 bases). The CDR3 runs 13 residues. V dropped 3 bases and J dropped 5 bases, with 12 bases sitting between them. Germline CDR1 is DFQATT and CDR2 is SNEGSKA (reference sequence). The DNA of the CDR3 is TGCAGTGCTAGGATAGTGGGACTAGATACGCAGTATTTT. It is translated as CSARIVGLDTQYF.

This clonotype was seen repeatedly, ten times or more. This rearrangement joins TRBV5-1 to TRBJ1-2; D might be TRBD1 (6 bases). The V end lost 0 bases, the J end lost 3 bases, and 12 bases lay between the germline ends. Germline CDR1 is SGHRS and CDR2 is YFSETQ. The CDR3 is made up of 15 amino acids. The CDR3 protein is CASSLGHREDYGYTF. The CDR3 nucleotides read TGCGCCAGCAGCTTGGGCCACAGGGAGGACTATGGCTACACCTTC.

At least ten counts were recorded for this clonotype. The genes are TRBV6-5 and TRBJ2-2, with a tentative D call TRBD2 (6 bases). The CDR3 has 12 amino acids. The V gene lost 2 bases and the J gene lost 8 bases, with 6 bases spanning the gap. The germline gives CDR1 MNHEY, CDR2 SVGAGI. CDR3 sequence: CASSYGRGELFF. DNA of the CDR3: TGTGCCAGCAGTTACGGGAGGGGGGAGCTGTTTTTT.

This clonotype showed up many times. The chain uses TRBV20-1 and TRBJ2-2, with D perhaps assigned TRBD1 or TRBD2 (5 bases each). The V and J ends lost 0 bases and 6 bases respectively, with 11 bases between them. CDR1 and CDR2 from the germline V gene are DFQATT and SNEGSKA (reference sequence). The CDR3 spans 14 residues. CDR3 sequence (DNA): TGCAGTGCTAGAGATCGGGGCAGGTCCGGGGAGCTGTTTTTT. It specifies CSARDRGRSGELFF.

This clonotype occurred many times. CDR3 protein: CASSQGSRGETEAFF. In DNA, the CDR3 is TGTGCCAGCAGCCAAGGAAGCAGGGGGGAGACTGAAGCTTTCTTT. The rearrangement links TRBV4-2 to TRBJ1-1; 7 bases map to TRBD1. In germline, CDR1 is LGHNA, CDR2 YNFKEQ. The CDR3 extends over 15 amino acids. V gave up 1 base and J gave up 5 bases; unmatched junction bases: 7.

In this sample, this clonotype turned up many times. CDR3 sequence reads: CASSSVLRFYEQYF. In nucleotides, the CDR3 is TGTGCCAGCAGTTCGGTACTTCGGTTCTACGAGCAGTACTTC. The chain has TRBV12-3 or TRBV12-4 and TRBJ2-7; D call uncertain. The CDR3 loop spans 14 amino acids. Trimming pared 4 bases from V and 3 bases from J, leaving 13 bases between.